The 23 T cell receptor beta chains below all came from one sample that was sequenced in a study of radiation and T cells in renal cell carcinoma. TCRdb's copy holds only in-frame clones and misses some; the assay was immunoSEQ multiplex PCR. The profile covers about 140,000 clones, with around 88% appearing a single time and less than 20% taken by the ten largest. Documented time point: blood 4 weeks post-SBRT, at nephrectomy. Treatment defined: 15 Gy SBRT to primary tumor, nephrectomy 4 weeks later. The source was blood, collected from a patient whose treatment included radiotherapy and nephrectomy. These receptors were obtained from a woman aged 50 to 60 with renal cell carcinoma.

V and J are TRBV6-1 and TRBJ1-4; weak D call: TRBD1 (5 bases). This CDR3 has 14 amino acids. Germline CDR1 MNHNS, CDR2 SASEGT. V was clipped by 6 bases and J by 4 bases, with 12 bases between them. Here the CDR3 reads CASRRQLDNEKLFF. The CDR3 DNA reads TGTGCCAGCAGGCGACAGCTTGATAATGAAAAACTGTTTTTT.

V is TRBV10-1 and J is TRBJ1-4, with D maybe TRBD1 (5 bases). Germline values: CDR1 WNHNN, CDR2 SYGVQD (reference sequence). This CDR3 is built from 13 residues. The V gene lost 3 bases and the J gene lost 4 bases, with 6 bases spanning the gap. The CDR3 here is CASSDDSNEKLFF. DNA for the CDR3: TGCGCCAGCAGTGACGACAGTAATGAAAAACTGTTTTTT.

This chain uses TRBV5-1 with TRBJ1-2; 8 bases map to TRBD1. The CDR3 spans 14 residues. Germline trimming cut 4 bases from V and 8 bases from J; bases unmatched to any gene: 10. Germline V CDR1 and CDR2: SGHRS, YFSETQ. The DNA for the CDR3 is TGCGCCAGCAGCCTAGCCGGACAGGGAAGGGGCTACACCTTC. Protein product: CASSLAGQGRGYTF.

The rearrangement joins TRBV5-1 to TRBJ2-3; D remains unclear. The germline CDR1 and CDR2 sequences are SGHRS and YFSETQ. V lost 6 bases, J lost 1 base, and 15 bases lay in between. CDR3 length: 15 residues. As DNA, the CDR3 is TGCGCCAGCACCCCACATAGTTCAGGCACAGATACGCAGTATTTT. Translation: CASTPHSSGTDTQYF.

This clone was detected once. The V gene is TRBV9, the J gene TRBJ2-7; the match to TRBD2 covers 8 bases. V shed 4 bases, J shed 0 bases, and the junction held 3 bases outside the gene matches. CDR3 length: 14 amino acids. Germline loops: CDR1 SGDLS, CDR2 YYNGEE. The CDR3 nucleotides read TGTGCCAGCAGCTCGGGGGGGGACTCCTACGAGCAGTACTTC. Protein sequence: CASSSGGDSYEQYF.

CDR3 in amino acids: CASSRTGADSGANVLTF. The CDR3 DNA sequence: TGTGCCAGTAGTCGTACAGGGGCTGACTCTGGGGCCAACGTCCTGACTTTC. V and J are TRBV19 and TRBJ2-6, with 7 nucleotides matching TRBD1. This CDR3 is 17 amino acids long. Trimming took 5 bases from V and 0 from J; bases not matched to a gene: 7. Germline CDR1 and CDR2: LNHDA and SQIVND (reference sequence).

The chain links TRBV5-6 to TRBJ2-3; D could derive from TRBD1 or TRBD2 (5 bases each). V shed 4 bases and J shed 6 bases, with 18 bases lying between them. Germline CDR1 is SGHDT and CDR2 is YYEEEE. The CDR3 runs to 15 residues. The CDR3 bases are TGTGCCAGCAGCCCCCGGGACCCAGGACGGGATACGCAGTATTTT. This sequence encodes CASSPRDPGRDTQYF. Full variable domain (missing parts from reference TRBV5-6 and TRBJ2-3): DAGVTQSPTHLIKTRGQQVTLRCSPKSGHDTVSWYQQALGQGPQFIFQYYEEEERQRGNFPDRFSGHQFPNYSSELNVNALLLGDSALYLCASSPRDPGRDTQYFGPGTRLTVL.

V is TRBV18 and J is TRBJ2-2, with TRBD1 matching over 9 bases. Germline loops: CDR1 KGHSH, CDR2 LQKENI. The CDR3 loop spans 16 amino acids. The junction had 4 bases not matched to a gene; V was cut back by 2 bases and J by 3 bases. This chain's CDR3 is CASSPTGGLDTGELFF. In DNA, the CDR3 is TGTGCCAGCTCACCAACAGGGGGCCTGGACACCGGGGAGCTGTTTTTT.

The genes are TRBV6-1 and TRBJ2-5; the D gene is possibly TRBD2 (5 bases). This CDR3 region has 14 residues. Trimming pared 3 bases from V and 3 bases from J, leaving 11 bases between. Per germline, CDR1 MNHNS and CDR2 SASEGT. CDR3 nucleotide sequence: TGTGCCAGCAGTGAGGCGGGCATAGAAGAGACCCAGTACTTC. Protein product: CASSEAGIEETQYF.

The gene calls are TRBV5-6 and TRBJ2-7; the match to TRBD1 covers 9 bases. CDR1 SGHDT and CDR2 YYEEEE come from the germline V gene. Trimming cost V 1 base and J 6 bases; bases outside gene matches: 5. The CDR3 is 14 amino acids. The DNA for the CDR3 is TGTGCCAGCAGCTTGATACAGGGGGCGGGCGAGCAGTACTTC. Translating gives CASSLIQGAGEQYF.

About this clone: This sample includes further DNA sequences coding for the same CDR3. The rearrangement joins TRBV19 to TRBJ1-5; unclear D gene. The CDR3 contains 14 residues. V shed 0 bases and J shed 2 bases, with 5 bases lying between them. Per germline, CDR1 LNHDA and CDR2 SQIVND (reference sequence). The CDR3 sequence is CASSIEGGNQPQHF. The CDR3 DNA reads TGTGCCAGTAGTATAGAGGGAGGCAATCAGCCCCAGCATTTT.

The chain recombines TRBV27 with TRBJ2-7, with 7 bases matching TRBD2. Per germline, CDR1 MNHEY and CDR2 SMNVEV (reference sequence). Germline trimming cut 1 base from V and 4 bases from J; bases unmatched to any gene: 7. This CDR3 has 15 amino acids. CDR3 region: CASSLFGGRSYEQYF. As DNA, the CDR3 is TGTGCCAGCAGTTTATTTGGCGGGAGATCGTACGAGCAGTACTTC.

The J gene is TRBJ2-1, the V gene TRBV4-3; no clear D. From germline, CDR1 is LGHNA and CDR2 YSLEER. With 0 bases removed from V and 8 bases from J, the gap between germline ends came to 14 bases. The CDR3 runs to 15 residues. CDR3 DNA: TGCGCCAGCAGCCAAGAACCGGCGGAGCCCGATGAGCAGTTCTTC. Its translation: CASSQEPAEPDEQFF.

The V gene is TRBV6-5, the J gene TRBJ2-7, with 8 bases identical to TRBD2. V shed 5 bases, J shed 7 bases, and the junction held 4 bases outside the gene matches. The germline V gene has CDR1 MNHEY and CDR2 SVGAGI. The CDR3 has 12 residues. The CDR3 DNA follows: TGTGCCAGCAGTCTCCGGGGGGGGGAGCAGTACTTC. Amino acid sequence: CASSLRGGEQYF.

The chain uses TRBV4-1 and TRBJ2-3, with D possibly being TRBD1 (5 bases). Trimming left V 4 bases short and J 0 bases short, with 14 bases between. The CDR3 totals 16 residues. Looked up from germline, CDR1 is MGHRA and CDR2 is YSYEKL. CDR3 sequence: CASSPQGTASTDTQYF. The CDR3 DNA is TGCGCCAGCAGCCCCCAGGGTACGGCTAGCACAGATACGCAGTATTTT.

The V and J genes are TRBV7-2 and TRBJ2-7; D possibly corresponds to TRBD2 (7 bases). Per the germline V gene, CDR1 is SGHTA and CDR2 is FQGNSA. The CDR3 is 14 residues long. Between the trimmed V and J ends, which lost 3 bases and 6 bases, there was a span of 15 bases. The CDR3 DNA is TGTGCCAGCAGCTTGGGCGGGGGCGAGGGCGAGCAGTACTTC. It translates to CASSLGGGEGEQYF.

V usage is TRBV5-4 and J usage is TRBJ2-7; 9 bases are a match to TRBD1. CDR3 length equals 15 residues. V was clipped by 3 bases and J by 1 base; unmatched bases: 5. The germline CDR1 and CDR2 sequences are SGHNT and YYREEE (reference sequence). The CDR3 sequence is CASSYGGQGSYEQYF. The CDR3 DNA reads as TGTGCCAGCAGCTACGGGGGACAGGGATCCTACGAGCAGTACTTC.

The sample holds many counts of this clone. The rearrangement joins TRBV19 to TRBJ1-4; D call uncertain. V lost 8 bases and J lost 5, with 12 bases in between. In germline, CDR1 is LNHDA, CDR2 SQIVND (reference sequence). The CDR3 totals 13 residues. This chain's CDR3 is CASSTGNNEKLFF. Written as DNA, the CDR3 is TGTGCCAGTTCAACCGGGAACAATGAAAAACTGTTTTTT.

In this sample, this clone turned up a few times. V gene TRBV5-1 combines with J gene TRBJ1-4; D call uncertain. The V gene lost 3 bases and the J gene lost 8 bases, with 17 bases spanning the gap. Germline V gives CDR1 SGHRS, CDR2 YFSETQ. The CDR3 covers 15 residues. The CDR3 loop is CASSSNAGSDEKLFF. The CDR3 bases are TGCGCCAGCAGCTCTAACGCCGGGTCGGACGAAAAACTGTTTTTT.

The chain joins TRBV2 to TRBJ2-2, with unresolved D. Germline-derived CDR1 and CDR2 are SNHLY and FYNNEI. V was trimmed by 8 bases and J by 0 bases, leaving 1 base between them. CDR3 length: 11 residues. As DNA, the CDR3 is TGTGCCAGCGCGAACACCGGGGAGCTGTTTTTT. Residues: CASANTGELFF.

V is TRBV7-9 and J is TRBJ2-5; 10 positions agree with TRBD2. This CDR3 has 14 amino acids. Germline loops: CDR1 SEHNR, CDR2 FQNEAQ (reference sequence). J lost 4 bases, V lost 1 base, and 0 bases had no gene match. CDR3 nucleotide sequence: TGTGCCAGCAGCTTAGGACTAGCGGGAGAGACCCAGTACTTC. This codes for CASSLGLAGETQYF.

The CDR3 protein is CASSLVGANEQFF. In DNA form, the CDR3 reads TGCGCCAGCAGCTTGGTAGGAGCGAATGAGCAGTTCTTC. V usage is TRBV5-1 and J usage is TRBJ2-1; D gene ambiguous. The CDR3 loop spans 13 amino acids. Germline-derived CDR1 and CDR2 are SGHRS and YFSETQ. Trimming stripped 0 bases from V and 7 bases from J, with 8 bases between.

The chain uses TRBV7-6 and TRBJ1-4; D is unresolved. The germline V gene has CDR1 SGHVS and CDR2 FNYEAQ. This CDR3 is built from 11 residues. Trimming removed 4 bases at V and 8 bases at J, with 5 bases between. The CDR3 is CASSSQEKLFF. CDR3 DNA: TGTGCCAGCAGCTCACAGGAAAAACTGTTTTTT.